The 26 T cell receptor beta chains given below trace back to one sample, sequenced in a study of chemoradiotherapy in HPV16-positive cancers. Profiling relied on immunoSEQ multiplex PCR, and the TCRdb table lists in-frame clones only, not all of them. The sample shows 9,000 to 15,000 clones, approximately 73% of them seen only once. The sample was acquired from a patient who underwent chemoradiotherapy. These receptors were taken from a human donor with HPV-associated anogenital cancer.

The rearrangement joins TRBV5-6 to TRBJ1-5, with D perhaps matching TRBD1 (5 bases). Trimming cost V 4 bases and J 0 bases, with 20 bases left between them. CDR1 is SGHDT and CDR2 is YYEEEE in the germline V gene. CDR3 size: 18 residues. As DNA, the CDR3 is TGTGCCAGCAGCCGCTGGGCAGGGTGGATGTCTAGCAATCAGCCCCAGCATTTT. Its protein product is CASSRWAGWMSSNQPQHF.

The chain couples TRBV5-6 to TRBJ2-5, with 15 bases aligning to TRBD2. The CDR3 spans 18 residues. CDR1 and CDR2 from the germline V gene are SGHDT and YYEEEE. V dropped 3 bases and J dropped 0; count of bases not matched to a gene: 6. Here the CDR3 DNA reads TGTGCCAGCAGCTCCCTGGGACTAGCGGGGGGTTACCAAGAGACCCAGTACTTC. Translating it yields CASSSLGLAGGYQETQYF.

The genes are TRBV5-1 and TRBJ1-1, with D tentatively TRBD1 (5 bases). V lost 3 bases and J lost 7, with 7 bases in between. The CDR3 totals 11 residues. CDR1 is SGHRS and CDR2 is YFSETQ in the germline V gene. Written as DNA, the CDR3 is TGCGCCAGCAGCTCTGGACATGAAGCTTTCTTT. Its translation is CASSSGHEAFF.

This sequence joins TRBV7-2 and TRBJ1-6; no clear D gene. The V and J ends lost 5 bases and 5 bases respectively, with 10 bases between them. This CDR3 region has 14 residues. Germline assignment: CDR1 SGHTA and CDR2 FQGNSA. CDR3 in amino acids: CASSERVDNSPLHF. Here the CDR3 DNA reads TGTGCCAGCAGCGAAAGGGTCGATAATTCACCCCTCCACTTT.

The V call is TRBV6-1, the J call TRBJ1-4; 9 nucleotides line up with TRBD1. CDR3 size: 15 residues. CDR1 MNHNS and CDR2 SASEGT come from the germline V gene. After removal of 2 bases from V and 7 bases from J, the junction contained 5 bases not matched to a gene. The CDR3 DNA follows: TGTGCCAGCAGTGAATATGGGACAGGGATTGAAAAACTGTTTTTT. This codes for CASSEYGTGIEKLFF.

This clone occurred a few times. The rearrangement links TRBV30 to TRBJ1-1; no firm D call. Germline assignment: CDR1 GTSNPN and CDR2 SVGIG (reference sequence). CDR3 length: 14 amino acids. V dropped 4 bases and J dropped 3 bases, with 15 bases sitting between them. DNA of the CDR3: TGTGCCTGGAAAGCTAGCCCAGCAGACACTGAAGCTTTCTTT. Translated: CAWKASPADTEAFF.

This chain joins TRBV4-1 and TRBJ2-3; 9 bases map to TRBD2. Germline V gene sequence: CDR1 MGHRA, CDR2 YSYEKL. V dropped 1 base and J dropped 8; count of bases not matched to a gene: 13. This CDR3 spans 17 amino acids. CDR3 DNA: TGCGCCAGCAGCCAAGTCCGGTCAGCGGGGGGTCTCGCTACGCAGTATTTT. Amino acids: CASSQVRSAGGLATQYF.

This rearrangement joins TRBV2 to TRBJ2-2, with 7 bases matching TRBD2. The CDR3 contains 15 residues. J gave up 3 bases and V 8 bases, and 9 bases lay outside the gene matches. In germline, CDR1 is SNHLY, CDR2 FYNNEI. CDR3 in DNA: TGTGCCAGCCGGGAGCGGGGTTTGGACACCGGGGAGCTGTTTTTT. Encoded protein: CASRERGLDTGELFF.

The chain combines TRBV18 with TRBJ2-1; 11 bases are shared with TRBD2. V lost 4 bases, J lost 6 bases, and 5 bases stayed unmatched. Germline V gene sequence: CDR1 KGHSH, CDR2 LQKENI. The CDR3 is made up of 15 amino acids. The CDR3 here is CASSQGLAGPNEQFF. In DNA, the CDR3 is TGTGCCAGCTCACAAGGACTAGCGGGCCCCAATGAGCAGTTCTTC.

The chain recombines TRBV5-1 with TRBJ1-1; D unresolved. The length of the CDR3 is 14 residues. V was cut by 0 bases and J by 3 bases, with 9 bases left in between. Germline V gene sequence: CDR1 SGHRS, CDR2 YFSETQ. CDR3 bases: TGCGCCAGCAGCTTGGCTAGGGTGGACACTGAAGCTTTCTTT. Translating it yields CASSLARVDTEAFF.

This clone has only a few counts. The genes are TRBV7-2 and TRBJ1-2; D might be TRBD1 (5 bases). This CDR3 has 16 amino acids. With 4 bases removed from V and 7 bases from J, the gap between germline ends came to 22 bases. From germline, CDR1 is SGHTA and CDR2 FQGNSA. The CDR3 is CASSSKRDGLSGGYTF. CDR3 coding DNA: TGTGCCAGCAGCTCCAAACGGGACGGGTTATCGGGTGGCTACACCTTC. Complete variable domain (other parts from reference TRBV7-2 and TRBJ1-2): GAGVSQSPSNKVTEKGKDVELRCDPISGHTALYWYRQSLGQGLEFLIYFQGNSAPDKSGLPSDRFSAERTGGSVSTLTIQRTQQEDSAVYLCASSSKRDGLSGGYTFGSGTRLTVV.

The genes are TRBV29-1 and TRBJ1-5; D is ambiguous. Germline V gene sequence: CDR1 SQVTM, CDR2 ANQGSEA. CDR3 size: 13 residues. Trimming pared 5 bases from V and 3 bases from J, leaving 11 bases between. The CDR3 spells CSVLKEDNQPQHF. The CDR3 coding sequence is TGCAGCGTTCTTAAGGAGGACAATCAGCCCCAGCATTTT.

This CDR3 reads CASSSGGGQLNSPLHF. The CDR3 DNA sequence: TGTGCCAGCAGCTCGGGGGGGGGACAGCTAAATTCACCCCTCCACTTT. The chain has TRBV7-6 and TRBJ1-6; TRBD1 matches 7 bases. The CDR3 runs to 16 residues. V was clipped by 4 bases and J by 7 bases; unmatched bases: 10. CDR1 is SGHVS and CDR2 is FNYEAQ in the germline V gene.

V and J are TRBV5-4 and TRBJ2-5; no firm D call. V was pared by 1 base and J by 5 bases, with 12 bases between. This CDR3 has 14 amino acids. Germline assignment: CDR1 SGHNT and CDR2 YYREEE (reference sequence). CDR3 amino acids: CASSLFAVGETQYF. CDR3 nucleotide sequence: TGTGCCAGCAGCTTGTTTGCTGTGGGGGAGACCCAGTACTTC.

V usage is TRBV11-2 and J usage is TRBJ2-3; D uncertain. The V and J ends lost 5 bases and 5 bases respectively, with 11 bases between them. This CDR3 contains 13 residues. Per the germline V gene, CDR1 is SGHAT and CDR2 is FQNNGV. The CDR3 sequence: CASSPYSGDTQYF. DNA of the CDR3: TGTGCCAGCAGCCCTTACTCGGGAGATACGCAGTATTTT.

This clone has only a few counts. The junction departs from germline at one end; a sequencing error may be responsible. This CDR3 reads CASSLEGGAIFF. The CDR3 region has the DNA TGTGCCAGCAGCTTGGAAGGGGGCGCGATATTTTTC. The V and J genes are TRBV5-6 and TRBJ2-7; 7 nucleotides agree with TRBD1. Germline CDR1 is SGHDT and CDR2 is YYEEEE. CDR3 length: 12 residues.

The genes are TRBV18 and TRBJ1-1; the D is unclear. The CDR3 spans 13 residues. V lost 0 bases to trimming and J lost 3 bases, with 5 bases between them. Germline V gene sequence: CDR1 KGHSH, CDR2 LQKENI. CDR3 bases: TGTGCCAGCTCACCACCCGGCCACACTGAAGCTTTCTTT. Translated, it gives CASSPPGHTEAFF. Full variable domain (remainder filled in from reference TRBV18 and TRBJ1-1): NAGVMQNPRHLVRRRGQEARLRCSPMKGHSHVYWYRQLPEEGLKFMVYLQKENIIDESGMPKERFSAEFPKEGPSILRIQQVVRGDSAAYFCASSPPGHTEAFFGQGTRLTVV.

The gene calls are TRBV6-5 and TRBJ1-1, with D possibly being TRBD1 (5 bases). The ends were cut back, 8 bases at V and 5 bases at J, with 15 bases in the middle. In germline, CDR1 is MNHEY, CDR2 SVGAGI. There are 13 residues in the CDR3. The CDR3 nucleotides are TGTGCCAGCGGTGGAGGGGATGGGACTGAAGCTTTCTTT. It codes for CASGGGDGTEAFF.

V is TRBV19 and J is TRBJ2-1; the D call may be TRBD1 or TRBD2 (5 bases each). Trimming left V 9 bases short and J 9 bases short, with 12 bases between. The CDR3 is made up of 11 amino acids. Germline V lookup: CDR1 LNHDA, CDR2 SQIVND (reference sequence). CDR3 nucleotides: TGTGCCAGCCTATTAGGGACTGAGCAGTTCTTC. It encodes CASLLGTEQFF. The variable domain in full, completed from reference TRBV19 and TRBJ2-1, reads DGGITQSPKYLFRKEGQNVTLSCEQNLNHDAMYWYRQDPGQGLRLIYYSQIVNDFQKGDIAEGYSVSREKKESFPLTVTSAQKNPTAFYLCASLLGTEQFFGPGTRLTVL.

CDR3 region: CASSPPTSGTPGGTQYF. CDR3 DNA: TGTGCCAGCAGCCCCCCCACTAGCGGGACACCAGGAGGTACGCAGTATTTT. The rearrangement links TRBV7-8 to TRBJ2-3, with TRBD2 matching 10 bases. The ends lost 5 bases at V and 8 bases at J; junction bases unmatched: 16. The CDR3 extends over 17 amino acids. Germline lookup yields CDR1 SGHVS and CDR2 FQNEAQ.

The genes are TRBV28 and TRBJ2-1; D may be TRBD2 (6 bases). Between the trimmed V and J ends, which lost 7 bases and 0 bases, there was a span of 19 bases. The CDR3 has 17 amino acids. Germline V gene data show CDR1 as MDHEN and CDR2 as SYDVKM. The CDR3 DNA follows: TGTGCCAGCAAACTCCCCGGAGCGGGCAGCTCCTACAATGAGCAGTTCTTC. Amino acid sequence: CASKLPGAGSSYNEQFF.

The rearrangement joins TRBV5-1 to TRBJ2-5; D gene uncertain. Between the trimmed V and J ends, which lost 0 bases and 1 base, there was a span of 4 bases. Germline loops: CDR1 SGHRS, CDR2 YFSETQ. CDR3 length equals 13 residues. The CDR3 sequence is CASSLAAQETQYF. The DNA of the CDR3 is TGCGCCAGCAGCTTGGCGGCCCAAGAGACCCAGTACTTC.

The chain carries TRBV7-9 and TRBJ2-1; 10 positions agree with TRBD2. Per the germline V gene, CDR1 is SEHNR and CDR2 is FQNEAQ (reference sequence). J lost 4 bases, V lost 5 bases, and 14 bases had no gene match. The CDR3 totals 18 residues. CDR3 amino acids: CASSPWWLAGALYNEQFF. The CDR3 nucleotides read TGTGCCAGCAGCCCCTGGTGGCTAGCGGGGGCCCTTTACAATGAGCAGTTCTTC.

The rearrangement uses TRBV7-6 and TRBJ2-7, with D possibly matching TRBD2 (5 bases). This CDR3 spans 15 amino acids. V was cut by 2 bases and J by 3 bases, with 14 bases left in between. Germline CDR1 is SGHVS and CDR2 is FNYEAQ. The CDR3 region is CASSLYTGSHYEQYF. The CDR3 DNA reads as TGTGCCAGCAGCTTATATACGGGGTCACACTACGAGCAGTACTTC.

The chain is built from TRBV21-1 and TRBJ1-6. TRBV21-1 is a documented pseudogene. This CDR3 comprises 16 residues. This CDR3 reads CASSKGGRDIGSPLHF. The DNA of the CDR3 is TGTGCCAGCAGCAAAGGAGGGCGGGATATCGGGTCACCCCTCCACTTT.

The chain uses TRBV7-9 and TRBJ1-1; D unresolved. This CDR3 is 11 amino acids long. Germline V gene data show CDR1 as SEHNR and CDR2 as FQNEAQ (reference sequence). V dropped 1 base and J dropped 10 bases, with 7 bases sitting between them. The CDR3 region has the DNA TGTGCCAGCAGCTTAGTGGACCTAGCTTTCTTT. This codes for CASSLVDLAFF.